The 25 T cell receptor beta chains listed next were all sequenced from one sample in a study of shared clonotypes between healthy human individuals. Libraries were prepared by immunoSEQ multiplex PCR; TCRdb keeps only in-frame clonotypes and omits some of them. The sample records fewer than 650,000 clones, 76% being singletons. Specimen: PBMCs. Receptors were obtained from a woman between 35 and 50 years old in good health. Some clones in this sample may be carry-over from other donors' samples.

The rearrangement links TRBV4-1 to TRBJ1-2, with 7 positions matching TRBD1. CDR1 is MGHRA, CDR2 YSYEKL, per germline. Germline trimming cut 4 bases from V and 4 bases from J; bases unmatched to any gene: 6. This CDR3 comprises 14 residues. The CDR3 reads CASSPTGLLYGYTF. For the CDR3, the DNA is TGCGCCAGCAGCCCGACAGGGCTTCTCTATGGCTACACCTTC.

Here the CDR3 reads CASSNRGNQETQYF. In nucleotides, the CDR3 is TGTGCCAGCTCAAACAGGGGAAACCAAGAGACCCAGTACTTC. This rearrangement joins TRBV18 to TRBJ2-5; 7 nucleotides align to TRBD1. The CDR3 runs to 14 residues. Germline CDR1 KGHSH, CDR2 LQKENI. V gave up 5 bases and J gave up 0 bases; unmatched junction bases: 3. The full variable domain, in which reference TRBV18 and TRBJ2-5 provide the parts outside the CDR3, is NAGVMQNPRHLVRRRGQEARLRCSPMKGHSHVYWYRQLPEEGLKFMVYLQKENIIDESGMPKERFSAEFPKEGPSILRIQQVVRGDSAAYFCASSNRGNQETQYFGPGTRLLVL.

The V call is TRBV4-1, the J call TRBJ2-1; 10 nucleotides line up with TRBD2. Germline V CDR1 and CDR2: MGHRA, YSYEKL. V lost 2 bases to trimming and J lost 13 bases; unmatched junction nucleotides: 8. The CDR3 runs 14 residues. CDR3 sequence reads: CASSQTWTSGDQFF. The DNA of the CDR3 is TGCGCCAGCAGCCAAACGTGGACTAGCGGAGACCAGTTCTTC.

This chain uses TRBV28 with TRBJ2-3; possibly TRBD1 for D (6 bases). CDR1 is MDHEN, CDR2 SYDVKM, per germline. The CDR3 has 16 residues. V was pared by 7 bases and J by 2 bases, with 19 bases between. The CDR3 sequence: CASIEGTWGPTDTQYF. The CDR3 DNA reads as TGTGCCAGCATAGAGGGAACCTGGGGGCCCACAGATACGCAGTATTTT.

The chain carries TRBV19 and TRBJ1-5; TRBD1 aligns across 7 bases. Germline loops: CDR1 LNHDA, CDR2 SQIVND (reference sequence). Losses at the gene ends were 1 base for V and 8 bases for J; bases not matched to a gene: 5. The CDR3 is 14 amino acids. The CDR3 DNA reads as TGTGCCAGTAGTATAGCCCGCACAGGGGAGCCCCAGCATTTT. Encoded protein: CASSIARTGEPQHF.

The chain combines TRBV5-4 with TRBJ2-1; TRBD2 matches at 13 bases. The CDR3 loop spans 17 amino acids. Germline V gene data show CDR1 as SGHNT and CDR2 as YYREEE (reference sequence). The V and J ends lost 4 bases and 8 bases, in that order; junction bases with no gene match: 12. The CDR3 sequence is CASSQRQAGLAGYEQFF. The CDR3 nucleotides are TGTGCCAGCAGCCAAAGACAAGCGGGACTAGCGGGATATGAGCAGTTCTTC. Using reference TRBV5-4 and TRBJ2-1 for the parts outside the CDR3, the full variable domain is ETGVTQSPTHLIKTRGQQVTLRCSSQSGHNTVSWYQQALGQGPQFIFQYYREEENGRGNFPPRFSGLQFPNYSSELNVNALELDDSALYLCASSQRQAGLAGYEQFFGPGTRLTVL.

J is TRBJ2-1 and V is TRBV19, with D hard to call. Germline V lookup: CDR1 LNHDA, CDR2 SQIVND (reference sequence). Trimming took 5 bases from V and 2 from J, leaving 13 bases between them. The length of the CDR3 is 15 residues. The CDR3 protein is CASSAPGQTYNEQFF. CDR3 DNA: TGTGCCAGTAGTGCGCCCGGTCAAACCTACAATGAGCAGTTCTTC.

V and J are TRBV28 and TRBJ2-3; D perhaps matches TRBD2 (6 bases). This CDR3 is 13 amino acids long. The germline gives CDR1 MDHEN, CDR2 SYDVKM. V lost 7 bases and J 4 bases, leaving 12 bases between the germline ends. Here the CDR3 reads CASTPWGADTQYF. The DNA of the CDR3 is TGTGCCAGCACCCCCTGGGGGGCAGATACGCAGTATTTT.

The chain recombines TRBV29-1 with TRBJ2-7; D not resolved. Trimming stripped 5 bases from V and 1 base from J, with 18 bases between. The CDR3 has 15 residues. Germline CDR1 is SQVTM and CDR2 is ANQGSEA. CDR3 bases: TGCAGCGTTAAAGGGCAATTCATGGGGTCCTACGAGCAGTACTTC. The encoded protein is CSVKGQFMGSYEQYF.

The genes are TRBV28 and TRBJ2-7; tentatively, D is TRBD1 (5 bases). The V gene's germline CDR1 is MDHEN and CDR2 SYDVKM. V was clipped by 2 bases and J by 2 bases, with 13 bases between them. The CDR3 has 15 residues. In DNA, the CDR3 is TGTGCCAGCAGTTTACCAGGGATCCTAACCTACGAGCAGTACTTC. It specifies CASSLPGILTYEQYF.

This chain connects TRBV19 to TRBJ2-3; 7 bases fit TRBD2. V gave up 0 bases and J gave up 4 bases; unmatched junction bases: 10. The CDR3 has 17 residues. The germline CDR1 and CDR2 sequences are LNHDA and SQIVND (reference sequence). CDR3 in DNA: TGTGCCAGTAGTATAGACGGACCGGCGGGAGTCCCAGATACGCAGTATTTT. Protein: CASSIDGPAGVPDTQYF.

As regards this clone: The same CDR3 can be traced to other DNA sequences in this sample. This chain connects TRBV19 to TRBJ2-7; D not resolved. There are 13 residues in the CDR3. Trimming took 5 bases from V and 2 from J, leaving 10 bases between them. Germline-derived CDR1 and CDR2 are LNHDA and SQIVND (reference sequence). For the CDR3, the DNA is TGTGCCAGTAGTGACCGGGCAACCTACGAGCAGTACTTC. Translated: CASSDRATYEQYF.

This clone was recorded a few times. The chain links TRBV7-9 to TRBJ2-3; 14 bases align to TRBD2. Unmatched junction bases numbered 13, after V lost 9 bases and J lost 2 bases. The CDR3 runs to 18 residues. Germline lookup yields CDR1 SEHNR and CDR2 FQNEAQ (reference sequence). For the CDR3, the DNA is TGTGCCAGTCAGAGAGCGAAGACTAGCGGGAGGGTCACAGATACGCAGTATTTT. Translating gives CASQRAKTSGRVTDTQYF.

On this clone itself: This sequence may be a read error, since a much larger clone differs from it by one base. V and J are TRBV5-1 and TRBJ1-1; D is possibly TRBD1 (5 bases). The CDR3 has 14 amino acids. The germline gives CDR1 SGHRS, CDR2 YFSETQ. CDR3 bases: TGCGCCAGCAGCTTGGCGGCAGGGAGTACTGAAGCTCTCTTT. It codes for CASSLAAGSTEALF.

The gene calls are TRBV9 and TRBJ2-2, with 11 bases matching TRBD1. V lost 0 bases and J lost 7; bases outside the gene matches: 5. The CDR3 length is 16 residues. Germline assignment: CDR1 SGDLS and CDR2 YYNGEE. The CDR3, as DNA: TGTGCCAGCAGCGTAGGACCGGGACAGGGGGACGGGGAGCTGTTTTTT. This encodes CASSVGPGQGDGELFF.

The chain's CDR3 is CASSSGTSPYEQYF. In nucleotides, the CDR3 is TGCGCCAGCAGTTCCGGGACTAGCCCCTACGAGCAGTACTTC. This rearrangement joins TRBV10-1 to TRBJ2-7, with TRBD2 matching 9 bases. V lost 5 bases, J lost 2 bases, and 4 bases stayed unmatched. In germline, CDR1 is WNHNN, CDR2 SYGVQD (reference sequence). The CDR3 length is 14 residues.

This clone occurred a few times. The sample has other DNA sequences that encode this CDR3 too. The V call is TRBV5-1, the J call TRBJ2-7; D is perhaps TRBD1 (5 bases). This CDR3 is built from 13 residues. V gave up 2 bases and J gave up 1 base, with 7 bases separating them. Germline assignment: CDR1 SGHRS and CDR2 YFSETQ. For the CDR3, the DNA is TGCGCCAGCAGCTTTGACAGTTCCTACGAGCAGTACTTC. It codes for CASSFDSSYEQYF.

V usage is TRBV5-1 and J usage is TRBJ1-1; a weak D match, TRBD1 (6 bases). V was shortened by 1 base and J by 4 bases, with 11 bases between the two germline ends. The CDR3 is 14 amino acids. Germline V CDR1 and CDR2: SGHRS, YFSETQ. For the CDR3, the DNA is TGCGCCAGCAGCTTGCTGGGGGGCGGCACTGAAGCTTTCTTT. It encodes CASSLLGGGTEAFF.

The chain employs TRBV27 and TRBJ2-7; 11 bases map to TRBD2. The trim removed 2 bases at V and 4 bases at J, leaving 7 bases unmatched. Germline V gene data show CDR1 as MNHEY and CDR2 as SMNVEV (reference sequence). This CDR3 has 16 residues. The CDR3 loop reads CASSLILAGAHYEQYF. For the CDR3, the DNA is TGTGCCAGCAGTTTAATACTAGCGGGAGCGCATTACGAGCAGTACTTC.

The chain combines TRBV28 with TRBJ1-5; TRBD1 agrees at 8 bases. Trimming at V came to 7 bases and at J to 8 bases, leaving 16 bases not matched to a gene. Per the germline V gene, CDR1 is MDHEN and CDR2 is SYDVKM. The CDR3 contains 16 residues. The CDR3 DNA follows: TGTGCCAGCACCTCCTTGGGCAGGGGGCCTAAGGAGCCCCAGCATTTT. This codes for CASTSLGRGPKEPQHF.

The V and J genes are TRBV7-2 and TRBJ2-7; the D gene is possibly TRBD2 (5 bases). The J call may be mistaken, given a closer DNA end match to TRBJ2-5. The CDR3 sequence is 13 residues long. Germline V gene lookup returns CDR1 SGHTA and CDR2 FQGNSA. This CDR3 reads CASSLEGLATQYF. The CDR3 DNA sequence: TGTGCCAGCAGCTTAGAAGGGCTAGCGACCCAGTACTTC.

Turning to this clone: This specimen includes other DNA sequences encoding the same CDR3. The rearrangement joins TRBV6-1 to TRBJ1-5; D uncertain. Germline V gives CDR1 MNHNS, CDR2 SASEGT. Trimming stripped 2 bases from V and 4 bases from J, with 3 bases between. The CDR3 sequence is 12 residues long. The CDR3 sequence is CASSEPNQPQHF. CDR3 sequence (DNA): TGTGCCAGCAGTGAACCAAATCAGCCCCAGCATTTT.

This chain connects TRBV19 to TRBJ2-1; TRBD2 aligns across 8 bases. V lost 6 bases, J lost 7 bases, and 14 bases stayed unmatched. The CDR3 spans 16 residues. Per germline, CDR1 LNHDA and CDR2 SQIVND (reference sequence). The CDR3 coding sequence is TGTGCCAGTAGGGAAATTAGCGGGGCCCTAGAGAATGAGCAGTTCTTC. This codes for CASREISGALENEQFF.

CDR3 protein: CASSLNGQGTDSPLHF. CDR3 nucleotide sequence: TGTGCCAGCAGCTTAAACGGACAGGGAACAGATTCACCCCTCCACTTT. This chain joins TRBV7-3 and TRBJ1-6, with TRBD1 matching 8 bases. The CDR3 totals 16 residues. Germline V CDR1 and CDR2: SGHTA, FQGTGA. V was pared by 1 base and J by 8 bases, with 7 bases of the junction left unmatched.

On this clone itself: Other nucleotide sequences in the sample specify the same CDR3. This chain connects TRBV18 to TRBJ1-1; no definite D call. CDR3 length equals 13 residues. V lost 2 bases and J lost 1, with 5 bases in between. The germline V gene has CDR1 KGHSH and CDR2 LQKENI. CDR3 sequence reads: CASSPTWNTEAFF. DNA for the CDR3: TGTGCCAGCTCACCAACGTGGAACACTGAAGCTTTCTTT.